This T cell receptor beta chain was identified during a study of blood T cell repertoires in COVID-19. Overall study: From T cells, B-cell-depleted T cells, or PBMCs came the material, which was cDNA or gDNA.

The CDR3 is 15 amino acids. Germline CDR1 is MNHEY and CDR2 is SMNVEV (reference sequence). V was pared by 3 bases and J by 4 bases, with 6 bases of the junction left unmatched. Everyone who took part was 18 to 89 years old, and they came from about two dozen US areas. The data were produced by immunoSEQ multiplex PCR, yet TCRdb's version contains in-frame clones alone and is incomplete. Of fewer than 600,000 clones detected, 88% appear once; the ten largest clones hold roughly 1.9%. Sequenced: PBMCs or T cells enriched from blood (not recorded which). The TCR comes from a woman aged 40 to 49 who had recovered from COVID-19. The genes are TRBV27 and TRBJ1-2; 9 bases are a match to TRBD1. CDR3 nucleotide sequence: TGTGCCAGCAGTTTGGGGACAGGGATGTTCTATGGCTACACCTTC. Residues: CASSLGTGMFYGYTF.